The text below deals with one T cell receptor (beta chain). The entry originates in a study of blood T cell repertoires in COVID-19. Study background: The origin of the acute and convalescent COVID-19 samples was the United States, Italy and Spain. PBMCs, B-cell-depleted T cells, or T cells provided the cDNA or gDNA that made up the material.

Per the study methods: Counts of nucleated cells, estimated from reference gene primer amplification, were obtained. Data came from immunoSEQ multiplex PCR; TCRdb stores just in-frame clones and leaves some out. V and J calls and clone size come straight from that table; D and trimming were deduced from the DNA. This sample has approximately 300,000 clones; roughly 90% occur once, and the top ten carry less than 20%. Cohorts were based on clinical histories the participants reported. Sequencing input: PBMCs or T cells enriched from blood (not recorded which). This TCR was recovered from a young woman who had recovered from COVID-19.

CDR3 sequence: CASSQERRLAYEQYF. Written as DNA, the CDR3 is TGTGCCAGCAGCCAAGAACGGAGACTTGCCTACGAGCAGTACTTC. The chain has TRBV3-1 (or the pseudogene TRBV3-2) and TRBJ2-7, with D unresolved. V was trimmed by 0 bases and J by 2 bases, leaving 11 bases between them. Germline assignment: CDR1 LGHDT and CDR2 YNNKEL (reference sequence). The CDR3 consists of 15 residues.